This is a list of T cell receptor beta chains from one sample in a study of blood T cell repertoires in COVID-19. Method: immunoSEQ multiplex PCR; TCRdb's copy keeps in-frame clones and lacks some. The sample records roughly 290,000 clones, approximately 83% being singletons. Sequenced material: PBMCs or T cells enriched from blood (not recorded which). Receptors were obtained from a young woman who had recovered from COVID-19. CDR3s include the opening cysteine and the closing phenylalanine or tryptophan.

TRBV30	CAWSDGVYGYTF
TRBV5-4	CASSDDREAFF
TRBV7-2	CASSLGGTGYEQYF
TRBV4-1	CASSSASGTGELFF
TRBV28	CASRAWAGPTNEKLFF
TRBV3-1/TRBV3-2	CASSQSWTGPGEQYF
TRBV3-1/TRBV3-2	CASSQTGGAYNEQFF
TRBV2	CASSDRTGRGTEAFF
TRBV28	CASRQANTEAFF
TRBV10-3	CAISEKTVYNSPLHF
TRBV18	CASSLGDRGLSRGEKLFF
TRBV9	CASSTRGNMNTEAFF
TRBV29-1	CSVELDRGYEQYF
TRBV5-1	CASSFDRVTTEAFF
TRBV28	CASSLRKIGDTYF
TRBV30	CAWSVGTGIFMNTEAFF
TRBV20-1	CSARLADEQYF
TRBV6-5	CASSYRQFNYGYTF
TRBV7-9	CASSLTGPEEQYF
TRBV7-9	CASSSLGQRNYGYTF
TRBV10-3	CAISRGGLAGEYEQYF
TRBV19	CASSMVDSYGYTF
TRBV5-5	CASSIPEDTQYF
TRBV29-1	CSVYDRDPYGYTF